This T cell receptor (beta chain) was obtained from a study of blood T cell repertoires in COVID-19. Study at large: COVID-19 samples collected from the United States, Italy and Spain covered acute and convalescent phases. PBMCs, B-cell-depleted T cells, or T cells were the source of the cDNA or gDNA that made up the material.

This clone was counted between two and nine times. The CDR3 spans 15 residues. Germline V gene lookup returns CDR1 SGHTA and CDR2 FQGNSA. Trimming cost V 6 bases and J 3 bases, with 12 bases left between them. Study processing details: Amplifying reference gene primers gave estimates of nucleated cell counts. Method: immunoSEQ multiplex PCR; TCRdb's copy keeps in-frame clones and lacks some. V and J calls and clone size are given by that table; D and trimming were obtained from the DNA. The table has 150,000 or so clones, about four fifths seen once; the top ten hold over 10%. The chain couples TRBV7-2 to TRBJ1-6; weak D call: TRBD1 (5 bases). The sequencing sample was made of peripheral blood. This receptor was taken from an older man who had recovered from COVID-19. The CDR3 DNA sequence: TGTGCCAGCAGACCTGACAGCGTCTATAATTCACCCCTCCACTTT. Amino acid sequence: CASRPDSVYNSPLHF.